These T cell receptor beta chains were read from a single sample in a study of siplizumab effects on memory and regulatory T cells. Here immunoSEQ multiplex PCR was the method, and the copy in TCRdb shows in-frame clones only, minus some. Among around 26,000 clones listed, 80% to 90% were seen once. Specimen: memory CD4+ T cells sorted from blood. The origin of the receptors is a human donor in good health. Both conserved end residues are part of each CDR3. A D gene is named only where the DNA matches it firmly. Expanded clones get a size class; other rows say once, few or many, or leave the size out.

CDR3: CASGQGAGGYTF; DNA: TGCGCCAGCGGCCAGGGGGCCGGTGGCTACACCTTC; J: TRBJ1-2; D: TRBD1; size: -; V: TRBV10-2
CDR3: CASSEGQGLSYGYTF; DNA: TGTGCCAGCAGTGAAGGACAGGGGCTGAGCTATGGCTACACCTTC; J: TRBJ1-2; D: TRBD1; size: -; V: TRBV2
CDR3: CASSPGTVNSPLHF; DNA: TGCGCCAGCAGCCCCGGGACAGTTAATTCACCCCTCCACTTT; J: TRBJ1-6; D: TRBD1; size: -; V: TRBV5-1
CDR3: CASSARGLAEGEQYF; DNA: TGTGCCAGCAGCGCCCGGGGACTAGCTGAGGGCGAGCAGTACTTC; J: TRBJ2-7; D: TRBD2; size: -; V: TRBV11-2
CDR3: CASSDGTGDYYEQYF; DNA: TGTGCCAGCAGTGATGGGACAGGGGACTACTACGAGCAGTACTTC; J: TRBJ2-7; D: TRBD1; size: -; V: TRBV6-1
CDR3: CASRGHETQYF; DNA: TGTGCCAGCAGGGGGCATGAGACCCAGTACTTC; J: TRBJ2-5; D: -; size: -; V: TRBV28
CDR3: CASSRAGGEPEAFF; DNA: TGTGCCAGCAGTCGCGCCGGGGGCGAACCTGAAGCTTTCTTT; J: TRBJ1-1; D: -; size: -; V: TRBV6-5
CDR3: CASIAPGALTQYF; DNA: TGTGCCAGCATTGCCCCCGGGGCCCTAACCCAGTACTTC; J: TRBJ2-5; D: -; size: once; V: TRBV6-6
CDR3: CASSVYRASGANVLTF; DNA: TGTGCCAGCAGCGTTTACAGGGCCTCTGGGGCCAACGTCCTGACTTTC; J: TRBJ2-6; D: -; size: -; V: TRBV9
CDR3: CAISEQHSGANVLTF; DNA: TGTGCCATCAGCGAACAGCACTCTGGGGCCAACGTCCTGACTTTC; J: TRBJ2-6; D: -; size: -; V: TRBV10-3
CDR3: CALRSSYNEQFF; DNA: TGTGCCCTGAGGAGCTCCTACAATGAGCAGTTCTTC; J: TRBJ2-1; D: -; size: -; V: TRBV19
CDR3: CASSMAGGTDTQYF; DNA: TGTGCCAGCAGTATGGCAGGGGGCACAGATACGCAGTATTTT; J: TRBJ2-3; D: -; size: -; V: TRBV6-4
CDR3: CASSLESGTNTEAFF; DNA: TGTGCCAGCAGCTTAGAATCAGGGACGAACACTGAAGCTTTCTTT; J: TRBJ1-1; D: -; size: few; V: TRBV7-6
CDR3: CASSSGQGTQYF; DNA: TGTGCCAGCAGTTCCGGACAGGGGACGCAGTATTTT; J: TRBJ2-3; D: TRBD1; size: -; V: TRBV7-9
CDR3: CACTSGSRTDTQYF; DNA: TGTGCCTGCACAAGCGGGAGTCGGACAGATACGCAGTATTTT; J: TRBJ2-3; D: TRBD2; size: medium-sized; V: TRBV30
CDR3: CASSSAGANYGYTF; DNA: TGTGCCAGCAGCTCCGCGGGAGCTAACTATGGCTACACCTTC; J: TRBJ1-2; D: -; size: -; V: TRBV7-6
CDR3: CASSLRSFYEQYF; DNA: TGTGCCAGCAGTTTACGTAGTTTCTACGAGCAGTACTTC; J: TRBJ2-7; D: -; size: once; V: TRBV27
CDR3: CASSFLSQLMNTEAFF; DNA: TGTGCCAGCAGTTTCTTGTCCCAGTTAATGAACACTGAAGCTTTCTTT; J: TRBJ1-1; D: -; size: -; V: TRBV28
CDR3: CASTPRRSGGTDTQYF; DNA: TGTGCCAGCACCCCGCGCAGGAGCGGGGGCACAGATACGCAGTATTTT; J: TRBJ2-3; D: TRBD2; size: -; V: TRBV2
CDR3: CASSRHSGTQQFF; DNA: TGTGCCAGCAGCCGGCACTCCGGGACGCAGCAGTTCTTC; J: TRBJ2-1; D: -; size: -; V: TRBV5-4
CDR3: CAWSDEGFTQYF; DNA: TGTGCCTGGAGTGATGAGGGTTTTACGCAGTATTTT; J: TRBJ2-3; D: -; size: -; V: TRBV30
CDR3: CATRVGSYNEQFF; DNA: TGTGCCACCCGGGTGGGCAGTTACAATGAGCAGTTCTTC; J: TRBJ2-1; D: -; size: -; V: TRBV15
CDR3: CASSTSRRLGNIQYF; DNA: TGTGCCAGCAGCACTAGTCGGAGGTTGGGAAACATTCAGTACTTC; J: TRBJ2-4; D: -; size: -; V: TRBV7-9
CDR3: CASSLVGTGETQYF; DNA: TGCGCCAGCAGCTTGGTCGGAACCGGGGAGACCCAGTACTTC; J: TRBJ2-5; D: -; size: -; V: TRBV5-1
CDR3: CSVIQGYNNEQYF; DNA: TGCAGCGTTATTCAGGGTTATAACAACGAGCAGTACTTC; J: TRBJ2-7; D: -; size: -; V: TRBV29-1
CDR3: CASSRGPAGDTEAFF; DNA: TGCGCCAGCAGTCGAGGCCCGGCGGGGGACACTGAAGCTTTCTTT; J: TRBJ1-1; D: -; size: few; V: TRBV4-1
CDR3: CSADGRSETQYF; DNA: TGCAGCGCTGACGGACGGTCGGAGACCCAGTACTTC; J: TRBJ2-5; D: -; size: -; V: TRBV29-1
CDR3: CASALERGGYEQFF; DNA: TGTGCCAGCGCTCTAGAAAGGGGCGGGTATGAGCAGTTCTTC; J: TRBJ2-1; D: -; size: -; V: TRBV6-1
CDR3: CASSLRQGLGELFF; DNA: TGTGCCAGCAGTCTACGTCAGGGGCTCGGGGAGCTGTTTTTT; J: TRBJ2-2; D: -; size: -; V: TRBV28
CDR3: CASSRQDRVGETQYF; DNA: TGCGCCAGCAGCAGACAAGACAGGGTTGGAGAGACCCAGTACTTC; J: TRBJ2-5; D: TRBD1; size: -; V: TRBV5-1
CDR3: CASSLYLLRARSGNTIYF; DNA: TGTGCCAGCAGCTTGTATTTACTAAGGGCACGCTCTGGAAACACCATATATTTT; J: TRBJ1-3; D: -; size: -; V: TRBV5-6
CDR3: CASSPGGQLPYEQYF; DNA: TGCGCCAGCAGCCCGGGGGGACAGTTACCCTACGAGCAGTACTTC; J: TRBJ2-7; D: -; size: few; V: TRBV5-1
CDR3: CASSLSQGAYEQYF; DNA: TGTGCCAGCAGCCTATCGCAGGGGGCCTACGAGCAGTACTTC; J: TRBJ2-7; D: TRBD1; size: -; V: TRBV14
CDR3: CASAPGHIRMGISTGELFF; DNA: TGCGCCAGCGCCCCGGGACACATACGGATGGGCATTAGCACCGGGGAGCTGTTTTTT; J: TRBJ2-2; D: -; size: -; V: TRBV5-1
CDR3: CAWSRQGSTEAFF; DNA: TGTGCCTGGAGCCGACAGGGGAGCACTGAAGCTTTCTTT; J: TRBJ1-1; D: TRBD1; size: once; V: TRBV30
CDR3: CASSYEGPTSGELFF; DNA: TGTGCCAGCAGTTACGAGGGACCGACGTCCGGGGAGCTGTTTTTT; J: TRBJ2-2; D: -; size: -; V: TRBV6-6
CDR3: CASSIAGGDYEQYF; DNA: TGTGCCAGTAGTATAGCGGGGGGGGACTACGAGCAGTACTTC; J: TRBJ2-7; D: TRBD2; size: -; V: TRBV19
CDR3: CASSLGSTAPEAFF; DNA: TGTGCCAGCAGCTTGGGATCGACAGCCCCTGAAGCTTTCTTT; J: TRBJ1-1; D: -; size: -; V: TRBV7-9
CDR3: CASSQGFSGTGELFF; DNA: TGTGCCAGCAGCCAAGGGTTTTCGGGCACCGGGGAGCTGTTTTTT; J: TRBJ2-2; D: -; size: few; V: TRBV11-3
CDR3: CASSSGTATDTQYF; DNA: TGCGCCAGCAGCTCAGGGACAGCCACAGATACGCAGTATTTT; J: TRBJ2-3; D: TRBD1; size: once; V: TRBV5-1
CDR3: CASSRQYSGNTIYF; DNA: TGTGCCAGCAGTCGTCAGTACTCTGGAAACACCATATATTTT; J: TRBJ1-3; D: -; size: few; V: TRBV6-5
CDR3: CASSPSRGNYGYTF; DNA: TGTGCCAGCTCCCCCTCCCGGGGTAACTATGGCTACACCTTC; J: TRBJ1-2; D: -; size: -; V: TRBV18
CDR3: CASSEPGGMAKNIQYF; DNA: TGTGCCAGCAGTGAACCGGGGGGGATGGCCAAAAACATTCAGTACTTC; J: TRBJ2-4; D: TRBD2; size: -; V: TRBV2
CDR3: CASSLSDGGGTEQYF; DNA: TGTGCTAGCAGTCTAAGTGACGGGGGCGGGACCGAGCAGTACTTC; J: TRBJ2-7; D: -; size: -; V: TRBV7-7